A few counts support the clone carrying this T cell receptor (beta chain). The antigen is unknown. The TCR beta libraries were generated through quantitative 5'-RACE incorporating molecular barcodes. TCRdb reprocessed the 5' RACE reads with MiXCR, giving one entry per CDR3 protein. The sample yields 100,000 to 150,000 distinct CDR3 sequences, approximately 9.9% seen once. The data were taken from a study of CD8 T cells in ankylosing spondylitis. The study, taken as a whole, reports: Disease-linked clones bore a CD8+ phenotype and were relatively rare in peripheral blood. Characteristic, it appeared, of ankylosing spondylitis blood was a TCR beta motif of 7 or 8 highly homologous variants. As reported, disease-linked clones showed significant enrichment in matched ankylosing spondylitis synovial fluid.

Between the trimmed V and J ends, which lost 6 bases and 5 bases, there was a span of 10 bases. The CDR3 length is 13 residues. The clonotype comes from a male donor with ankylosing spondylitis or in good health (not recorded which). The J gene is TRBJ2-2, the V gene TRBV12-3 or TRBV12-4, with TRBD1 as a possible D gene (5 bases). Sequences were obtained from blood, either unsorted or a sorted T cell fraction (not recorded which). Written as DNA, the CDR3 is TGTGCCAGCAGACAGGTCTGGACCGGGGAGCTGTTTTTT. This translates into CASRQVWTGELFF.